The 17 T cell receptor beta chains listed next were all sequenced from one sample in a study of blood T cell repertoires in COVID-19 (dated by TCRdb to between 2020 and 2021). Library prep was done by the immunoSEQ multiplex PCR assay. This is the immuneACCESS table as TCRdb keeps it, with only in-frame sequences that have V and J called. A part of the clones is gone; compared with another copy, unresolved V genes explain less than half, and the rest is unexplained. The table for this sample lists approximately 500,000 clones; 85% to 90% of them were counted only once. The ten largest clonotypes hold roughly 1% of the sample. Sample: peripheral blood. Source of these receptors: a man between 18 and 35 years old with COVID-19, enrolled during active disease.

This clone was picked up a small number of times. The same CDR3 arises from other DNA sequences in this sample as well. The V gene is TRBV19, the J gene TRBJ1-6; D unresolved. The CDR3 length is 14 residues. Germline values: CDR1 LNHDA, CDR2 SQIVND (reference sequence). Trimming left V 5 bases short and J 0 bases short, with 5 bases between. CDR3 coding DNA: TGTGCCAGTAGTCTGAGCTCCTATAATTCACCCCTCCACTTT. Translated: CASSLSSYNSPLHF.

J is TRBJ2-5 and V is TRBV4-1; a possible D gene is TRBD1 (5 bases). V shed 0 bases and J shed 1 base, with 12 bases lying between them. CDR3 length: 16 amino acids. Germline lookup yields CDR1 MGHRA and CDR2 YSYEKL. CDR3 in DNA: TGCGCCAGCAGCCAAGAGGCAGGGTTTATCCAAGAGACCCAGTACTTC. Translating it yields CASSQEAGFIQETQYF.

The J gene is TRBJ1-1, the V gene TRBV24-1; D may be TRBD1 (5 bases). The CDR3 is 16 amino acids. With 5 bases removed from V and 0 bases from J, the gap between germline ends came to 15 bases. Germline assignment: CDR1 KGHDR and CDR2 SFDVKD. The CDR3: CATSGPGGGMNTEAFF. CDR3 bases: TGTGCCACCAGTGGGCCCGGGGGGGGTATGAACACTGAAGCTTTCTTT.

V gene TRBV12-3 or TRBV12-4 combines with J gene TRBJ2-3; the match to TRBD2 covers 7 bases. Unmatched junction bases numbered 6, after V lost 5 bases and J lost 13 bases. The CDR3 runs 11 residues. DNA of the CDR3: TGTGCCAGCAGTCCAAGCGGGGAGGAGTATTTT. The encoded protein is CASSPSGEEYF.

Only one count was recorded for this clone. The chain has TRBV4-1 and TRBJ2-7; no clear D. CDR3 length: 16 amino acids. In germline, CDR1 is MGHRA, CDR2 YSYEKL. V was shortened by 1 base and J by 3 bases, with 16 bases between the two germline ends. The CDR3 here is CASSQVLGSSNYEQYF. The CDR3, as DNA: TGCGCCAGCAGCCAAGTTCTGGGTAGCTCAAACTACGAGCAGTACTTC.

This chain links TRBV12-5 with TRBJ1-5; 9 nucleotides agree with TRBD1. Germline values: CDR1 LGHNT, CDR2 FRNRAP. The CDR3 is made up of 14 amino acids. With V trimmed by 5 bases and J by 6 bases, 5 bases remained unmatched. CDR3 loop: CASGVTGGGQPQHF. The CDR3 bases are TGTGCTAGTGGTGTAACAGGGGGCGGTCAGCCCCAGCATTTT.

The sample holds a few counts of this clone. The chain joins TRBV6-5 to TRBJ1-3, with D unresolved. V was cut by 4 bases and J by 4 bases, with 11 bases left in between. Germline lookup yields CDR1 MNHEY and CDR2 SVGAGI. This CDR3 contains 14 residues. The CDR3 DNA is TGTGCCAGCAGTTCTCCCCGAGAAGGAAACACCATATATTTT. Its translation is CASSSPREGNTIYF.

This chain connects TRBV6-5 to TRBJ2-2; D gene uncertain. Trimming left V 5 bases short and J 4 bases short, with 11 bases between. Germline CDR1 is MNHEY and CDR2 is SVGAGI. This CDR3 region has 14 residues. The CDR3: CASSTQRSTGELFF. In nucleotides, the CDR3 is TGTGCCAGCAGTACACAGAGATCCACCGGGGAGCTGTTTTTT.

This clone came up a few times. The chain uses TRBV1 and TRBJ2-7; the listed D gene, TRBD1, was not tested against the DNA. TRBV1 is noted as a pseudogene. The CDR3 has 11 amino acids. This CDR3 reads CTSSQDSTGHF. The DNA for the CDR3 is TGCACCAGCAGCCAAGATTCGACAGGGCACTTC.

This chain joins TRBV19 and TRBJ2-3; D remains ambiguous. This CDR3 comprises 16 residues. Germline values: CDR1 LNHDA, CDR2 SQIVND (reference sequence). Trimming left V 1 base short and J 0 bases short, with 11 bases between. Here the CDR3 DNA reads TGTGCCAGTAGTATAGTTGGCGGAGAGAGCACAGATACGCAGTATTTT. Its translation is CASSIVGGESTDTQYF. Full variable domain (missing parts from reference TRBV19 and TRBJ2-3): DGGITQSPKYLFRKEGQNVTLSCEQNLNHDAMYWYRQDPGQGLRLIYYSQIVNDFQKGDIAEGYSVSREKKESFPLTVTSAQKNPTAFYLCASSIVGGESTDTQYFGPGTRLTVL.

This clone was found once. The chain links TRBV11-2 to TRBJ2-6; D gene ambiguous. Trimming removed 3 bases from V and 0 bases from J, with 15 bases in between. The CDR3 extends over 18 amino acids. Germline V lookup: CDR1 SGHAT, CDR2 FQNNGV. CDR3 bases: TGTGCCAGCAGCTTGCGAGGCGTCGGGTACTCTGGGGCCAACGTCCTGACTTTC. This translates into CASSLRGVGYSGANVLTF.

The J gene is TRBJ2-7, the V gene TRBV2; 10 nucleotides agree with TRBD1. This CDR3 contains 15 residues. The germline gives CDR1 SNHLY, CDR2 FYNNEI. Trimming removed 4 bases from V and 2 bases from J; junction bases left unmatched: 5. CDR3 nucleotides: TGTGCCAGCAGTGGGGGACAGGGGTCTCCCTACGAGCAGTACTTC. Translated, it gives CASSGGQGSPYEQYF. The variable domain in full, with the rest retrieved from reference TRBV2 and TRBJ2-7, is EPEVTQTPSHQVTQMGQEVILRCVPISNHLYFYWYRQILGQKVEFLVSFYNNEISEKSEIFDDQFSVERPDGSNFTLKIRSTKLEDSAMYFCASSGGQGSPYEQYFGPGTRLTVT.

The count of this clone is one. The CDR3, as DNA: TGCGCCAGCAGCTTTGGAGGGGGCCCCGTGAGAGAGGGCTACACCTTC. Protein sequence: CASSFGGGPVREGYTF. The chain joins TRBV5-1 to TRBJ1-2; 7 bases line up with TRBD1. Germline trimming cut 2 bases from V and 8 bases from J; bases unmatched to any gene: 15. This CDR3 spans 16 amino acids. The germline V gene encodes CDR1 SGHRS and CDR2 YFSETQ.

This chain joins TRBV2 and TRBJ2-1; 12 positions match TRBD2. This CDR3 contains 15 residues. Per the germline V gene, CDR1 is SNHLY and CDR2 is FYNNEI. Germline trimming cut 4 bases from V and 8 bases from J; bases unmatched to any gene: 6. In DNA form, the CDR3 reads TGTGCCAGCAGTGCGACTAGCGGGAGATATCATGAGCAGTTCTTC. Protein product: CASSATSGRYHEQFF. Combining the CDR3 with reference TRBV2 and TRBJ2-1 gives the whole variable domain EPEVTQTPSHQVTQMGQEVILRCVPISNHLYFYWYRQILGQKVEFLVSFYNNEISEKSEIFDDQFSVERPDGSNFTLKIRSTKLEDSAMYFCASSATSGRYHEQFFGPGTRLTVL.

J is TRBJ2-1 and V is TRBV30; the match to TRBD2 covers 8 bases. Germline assignment: CDR1 GTSNPN and CDR2 SVGIG (reference sequence). V lost 1 base, J lost 7 bases, and 3 bases stayed unmatched. This CDR3 is 13 amino acids long. The CDR3 sequence: CAWSASGSNEQFF. As DNA, the CDR3 is TGTGCCTGGAGTGCTAGCGGGTCAAATGAGCAGTTCTTC.

On this clone: The sample contains more than one DNA sequence encoding this CDR3. The J gene is TRBJ1-1, the V gene TRBV12-3 or TRBV12-4, with unresolved D. With 2 bases removed from V and 4 bases from J, the gap between germline ends came to 8 bases. There are 13 residues in the CDR3. The DNA for the CDR3 is TGTGCCAGCAGTTTACGTCGGGTCACTGAAGCTTTCTTT. The encoded protein is CASSLRRVTEAFF.

This sequence joins TRBV5-1 and TRBJ1-1; D is ambiguous. In germline, CDR1 is SGHRS, CDR2 YFSETQ. The CDR3 sequence is 13 residues long. V shed 2 bases and J shed 5 bases, with 10 bases lying between them. The CDR3 DNA follows: TGCGCCAGCAGCTTAGAGTCGATAACTGAAGCTTTCTTT. Its protein is CASSLESITEAFF.